The TCR beta chain under discussion was sequenced for a study of regulatory T cells in long-lasting Graves disease. Time point described: persistent/refractory GD, antithyroid drugs over 5 years with positive TRAb. From RNA extracted from PBMCs, the TCR library was made. As regards this clonotype: Its target is unknown.

With iRepertoire HTBI primers and Arm-PCR of CDR3 regions, TCR beta libraries were built. One entry per CDR3 protein, called by TCRdb with MiXCR from the multiplex PCR reads. The repertoire holds about 470,000 distinct CDR3 sequences, with around 20% as singletons. Findings of the study overall: Persistent disease preferred TRBV28, TRBJ1-2 and TRBJ2-5. Thyroid tissue went unstudied; only peripheral blood was examined.

V shed 1 base and J shed 9 bases, with 10 bases lying between them. The CDR3 spans 12 residues. Per germline, CDR1 SGHDN and CDR2 FVKESK. The clonotype originates from a female donor with Graves disease. The specimen comprised peripheral blood mononuclear cells (PBMCs), sampled when the disease was refractory, from a patient treated with antithyroid drugs. V is TRBV14 and J is TRBJ2-7; D is uncertain. The CDR3 region is CASSQGDVRQYF. The CDR3, as DNA: TGTGCCAGCAGCCAAGGCGATGTAAGGCAGTACTTC.